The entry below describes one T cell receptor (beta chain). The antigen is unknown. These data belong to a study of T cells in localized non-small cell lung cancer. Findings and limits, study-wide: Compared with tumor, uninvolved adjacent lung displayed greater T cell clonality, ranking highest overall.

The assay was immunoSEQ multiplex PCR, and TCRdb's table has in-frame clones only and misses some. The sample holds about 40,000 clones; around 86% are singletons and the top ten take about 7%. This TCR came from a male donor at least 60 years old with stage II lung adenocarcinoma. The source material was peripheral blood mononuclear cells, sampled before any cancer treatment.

CDR3 bases: TGTGCCTGCCAGAAGTCCGGGGGAGGCTCCTTGGGTCAGCCCCAGCATTTT. It yields the protein CACQKSGGGSLGQPQHF. The V call is TRBV30, the J call TRBJ1-5; D is perhaps TRBD1 (5 bases). CDR1 is GTSNPN, CDR2 SVGIG, per germline (reference sequence). The CDR3 spans 17 residues. V lost 6 bases and J 6 bases, leaving 27 bases between the germline ends.